Sequencing of this TCR beta chain was carried out in a study of shared T cell receptors in the human thymus. From germline, CDR1 is SGHTS and CDR2 YDEGEE. The CDR3 covers 16 residues. V trimming: 2 bases; J trimming: 7 bases; junction bases outside the gene matches: 11. Repertoires were generated with immunoSEQ multiplex PCR, while TCRdb's copy carries only in-frame clones and drops some. The repertoire holds 600,000 or so clones, with 80% to 90% as singletons. The data also belong to a second study, concerning human thymus T cells. That study adds: Corrective cardiac surgery supplied the resected thymus tissue.

The genes are TRBV5-8 and TRBJ2-7, with TRBD2 identical over 11 bases. The receptor was derived from a boy younger than two with a congenital heart defect. What was sequenced was thymocytes. In DNA, the CDR3 is TGTGCCAGCAGCTTCCGATCCGGGACTAGCGGCGAAGAGCAGTACTTC. This gives the protein CASSFRSGTSGEEQYF.